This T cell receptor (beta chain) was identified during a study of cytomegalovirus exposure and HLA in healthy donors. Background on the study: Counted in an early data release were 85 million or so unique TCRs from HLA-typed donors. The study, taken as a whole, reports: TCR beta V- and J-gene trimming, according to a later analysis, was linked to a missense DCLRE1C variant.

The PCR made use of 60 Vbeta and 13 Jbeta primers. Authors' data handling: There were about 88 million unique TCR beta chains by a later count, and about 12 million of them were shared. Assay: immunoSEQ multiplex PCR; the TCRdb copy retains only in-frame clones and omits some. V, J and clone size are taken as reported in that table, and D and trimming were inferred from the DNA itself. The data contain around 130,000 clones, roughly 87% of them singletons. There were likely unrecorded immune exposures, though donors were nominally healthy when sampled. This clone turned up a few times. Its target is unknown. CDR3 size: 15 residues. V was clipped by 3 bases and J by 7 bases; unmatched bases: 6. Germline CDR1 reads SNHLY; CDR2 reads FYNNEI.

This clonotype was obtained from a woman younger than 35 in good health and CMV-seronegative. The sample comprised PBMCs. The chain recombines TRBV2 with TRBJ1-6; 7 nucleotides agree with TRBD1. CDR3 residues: CASSDVRGRNSPLHF. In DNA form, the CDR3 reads TGTGCCAGCAGTGATGTAAGGGGGCGGAATTCACCCCTCCACTTT.